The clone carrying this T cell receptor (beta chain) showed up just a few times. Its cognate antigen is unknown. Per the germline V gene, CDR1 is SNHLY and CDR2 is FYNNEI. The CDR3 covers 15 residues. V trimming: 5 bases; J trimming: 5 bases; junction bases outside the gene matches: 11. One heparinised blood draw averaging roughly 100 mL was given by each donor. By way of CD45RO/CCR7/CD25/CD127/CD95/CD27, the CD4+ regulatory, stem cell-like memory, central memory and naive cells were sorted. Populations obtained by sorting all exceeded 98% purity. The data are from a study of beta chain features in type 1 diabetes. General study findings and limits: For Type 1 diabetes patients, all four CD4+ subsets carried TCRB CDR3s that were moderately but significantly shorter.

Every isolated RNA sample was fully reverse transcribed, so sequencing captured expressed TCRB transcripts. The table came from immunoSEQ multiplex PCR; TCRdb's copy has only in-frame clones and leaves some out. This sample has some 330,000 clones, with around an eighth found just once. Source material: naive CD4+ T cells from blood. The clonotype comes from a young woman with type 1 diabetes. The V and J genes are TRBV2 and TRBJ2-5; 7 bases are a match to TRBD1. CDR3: CASSMETGPPETQYF. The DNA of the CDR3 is TGTGCCAGCAGTATGGAGACAGGGCCTCCGGAGACCCAGTACTTC.